The rows below give T cell receptor beta chains drawn from one sample of a study of post-analysis software for immune sequencing data. TCRdb analysed the PCR reads with MiXCR anew, one entry per CDR3 protein. The sample holds roughly 670,000 distinct CDR3 sequences, 55% to 60% seen once. What was sequenced was blood. Receptors were obtained from a girl aged 2-10 years with multiple sclerosis. CDR3s include the opening cysteine and the closing phenylalanine or tryptophan. Fields, in order: D gene, V gene, clone size, J gene, CDR3 DNA, CDR3 protein. The D gene is left open where the match is weak. For some rows the clone size is stated as once, few or many, or as a class when expanded; others skip it.

>NA|TRBV20-1|NA|TRBJ1-6
TGCAGTGCTAGATCCGCAGGGGCCGTTAATTCACCCCTCCACTTT
CSARSAGAVNSPLHF
>TRBD2|TRBV6-4|NA|TRBJ2-3
TGTGCCAGCAGTGAGCAGGGAGGGGATACGCAGTATTTT
CASSEQGGDTQYF
>NA|TRBV19|NA|TRBJ2-1
TGTGCCAGTAGTGATCTAGCGAGGGGCTACAATGAGCAGTTCTTC
CASSDLARGYNEQFF
>NA|TRBV20-1|once|TRBJ1-2
TGCAGTGCTGGACAGAGTGCCTCCGGCGGCTACACCTTC
CSAGQSASGGYTF
>TRBD1|TRBV5-4|once|TRBJ1-1
TGTGCCAGCACCAAGCCAAGACTGGGACAGGGGACCCTGAACACTGAAGCTTTCTTT
CASTKPRLGQGTLNTEAFF
>NA|TRBV10-3|NA|TRBJ2-6
TGTGCCATCAGGACGACGGAGTCTGGGGCCAACGTCCGGACTTTC
CAIRTTESGANVRTF
>TRBD1|TRBV20-1|few|TRBJ2-5
TGCAGTGCCCAGACAGGGGGCTTTGCAGAGACCCAGTACTTC
CSAQTGGFAETQYF
>NA|TRBV29-1|NA|TRBJ2-7
TGCAGCGTTGAAGAAGAGTCGGACGAGCAGTACTTC
CSVEEESDEQYF
>NA|TRBV19|NA|TRBJ2-7
NA
CASSIVARGAETRYF
>NA|TRBV10-3|NA|TRBJ1-4
TGTGCCATCAGTGACAGTCCCGAAAATGAAAAACTGTTTTTT
CAISDSPENEKLFF
>TRBD2|TRBV3-1|NA|TRBJ2-3
TGTGCCAGCAGCCCCCGGACTAGCGTTAATACGCAGTATTTT
CASSPRTSVNTQYF
>NA|TRBV4-2|NA|TRBJ1-1
TGTGCCAGCAGCCAAGTAATGGCCAGGGTGAACACTGAAGCTTTCTTT
CASSQVMARVNTEAFF
>NA|TRBV4-1|few|TRBJ2-1
TGCGCCAGCAGCCAAGAAAATGCGGTAGCGCGGTTCTTC
CASSQENAVARFF
>NA|TRBV5-1|NA|TRBJ2-3
TGCGCCAGCAGGTTGGGCAGCACAGATACGCAGTATTTT
CASRLGSTDTQYF
>TRBD2|TRBV10-1|NA|TRBJ2-3
TGCGCCAGCAGTCGGACTAGCGGGGGGACCACAGATACGCAGTATTTT
CASSRTSGGTTDTQYF
>NA|TRBV3-1|once|TRBJ2-1
TGTGCCAGCAGCCAAGGAGGGCTCCCTCGCGAGCAGTTCTTC
CASSQGGLPREQFF
>TRBD1|TRBV24-1|NA|TRBJ2-3
TGTGCCACCAGTGATCCAGGGGGCAGGACAGATACGCAGTATTTT
CATSDPGGRTDTQYF
>NA|TRBV29-1|NA|TRBJ2-1
TGCAGCGTTCGTTACGGGGGTGACAATAAGCAGTTCTTC
CSVRYGGDNKQFF
>NA|TRBV29-1|NA|TRBJ2-7
TGCAGCGTTGGCGGAGGGGGTCGGTCGGGCGAGCAGTACTTC
CSVGGGGRSGEQYF
>NA|TRBV20-1|few|TRBJ2-1
TGCAGTGCTAGTATCCGCGGGGCGTACAATGAGCAGTTCTTC
CSASIRGAYNEQFF
>NA|TRBV20-1|once|TRBJ2-5
TGCAGTGCTAGAATGGGGCTCCGGGAGACCCAGTACTTC
CSARMGLRETQYF
>TRBD1|TRBV25-1|NA|TRBJ2-7
TGTGCCAGCAGTGAGTGGACAGGGACGGTCGAGCAGTACTTC
CASSEWTGTVEQYF
>NA|TRBV29-1|few|TRBJ2-3
TGCAGCGTTGAAATCAGGGCGTCAGATACGCAGTATTTT
CSVEIRASDTQYF
>TRBD2|TRBV3-1|NA|TRBJ2-1
TGTGCCAGCAGCCTTCAACCCGGACTAGCGGCGTCCAATGAGCAGTTCTTC
CASSLQPGLAASNEQFF
>NA|TRBV20-1|NA|TRBJ1-2
TGCAGTACCCCGACAGAGCCAAACTATGGCTACACCTTC
CSTPTEPNYGYTF
>NA|TRBV11-2|NA|TRBJ2-5
TGTGCCAGCCGCCGGCGGGCAGGGGAATTAAAAAGCCAAGAGACCCAGTACTTC
CASRRRAGELKSQETQYF
>TRBD1|TRBV9|NA|TRBJ2-4
TGTGCCAGCAGCCCGCTCCAGGGGGCTGTGAACATTCAGTACTTC
CASSPLQGAVNIQYF
>NA|TRBV29-1|few|TRBJ2-3
TGCAGCGTCGAGGGGATCCAACCGGCAGATACGCAGTATTTT
CSVEGIQPADTQYF
>TRBD2|TRBV6-2/TRBV6-3|NA|TRBJ2-3
TGTGCCAGCAGTTACGGACTAGCGGGGGCGCCGCAGTATTTT
CASSYGLAGAPQYF
>NA|TRBV11-3|NA|TRBJ2-5
TGTGCCAGCGCCGTGGAGTCTGGGGAGACCCAGTACTTC
CASAVESGETQYF
>TRBD2|TRBV20-1|NA|TRBJ2-1
TGCAGTGCTAGAGCAACGGCGGGAGTCTCCTACAATGAGCAGTTCTTC
CSARATAGVSYNEQFF
>NA|TRBV6-2/TRBV6-3|NA|TRBJ2-5
TGTGCCACCACGCCGGCAGGCAAAGAAGAGACCCAGTACTTC
CATTPAGKEETQYF
>NA|TRBV29-1|NA|TRBJ2-5
TGCAGCGTTACAACAGGAGGAGAAGAGACCCAGTACTTC
CSVTTGGEETQYF
>TRBD1|TRBV20-1|few|TRBJ1-2
TGCAGTGCTCAAAAGACAGGGGGAGGTAGCTATGGCTACACCTTC
CSAQKTGGGSYGYTF
>NA|TRBV2|NA|TRBJ1-1
TGTGCCAGCAGTGTAAGGGGGGACGAAGCTTTCTTT
CASSVRGDEAFF
>NA|TRBV20-1|NA|TRBJ1-5
TGCAGTGCTAGTAGTAGTAGGGGTGCGGGGGGTAGCAATCAGCCCCAGCATTTT
CSASSSRGAGGSNQPQHF
>NA|TRBV2|NA|TRBJ2-7
TGTGCCAGCAGTCGCAACCCTCTAGCGAATGCTAACGAGCAGTACTTC
CASSRNPLANANEQYF